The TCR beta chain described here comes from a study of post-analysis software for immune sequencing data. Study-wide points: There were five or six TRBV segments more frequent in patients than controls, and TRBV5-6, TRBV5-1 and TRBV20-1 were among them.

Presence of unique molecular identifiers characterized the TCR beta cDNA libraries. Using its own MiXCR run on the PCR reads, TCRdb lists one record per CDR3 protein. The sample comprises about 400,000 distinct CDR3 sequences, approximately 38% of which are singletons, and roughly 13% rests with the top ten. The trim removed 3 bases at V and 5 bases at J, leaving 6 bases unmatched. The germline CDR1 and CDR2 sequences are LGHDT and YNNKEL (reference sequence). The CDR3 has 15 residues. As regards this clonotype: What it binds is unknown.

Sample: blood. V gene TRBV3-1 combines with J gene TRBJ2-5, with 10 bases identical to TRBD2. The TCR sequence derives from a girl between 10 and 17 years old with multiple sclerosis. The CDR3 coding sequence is TGTGCCAGCAGCCACAGCGGGGGGGCCGTCGAGACCCAGTACTTC. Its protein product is CASSHSGGAVETQYF.